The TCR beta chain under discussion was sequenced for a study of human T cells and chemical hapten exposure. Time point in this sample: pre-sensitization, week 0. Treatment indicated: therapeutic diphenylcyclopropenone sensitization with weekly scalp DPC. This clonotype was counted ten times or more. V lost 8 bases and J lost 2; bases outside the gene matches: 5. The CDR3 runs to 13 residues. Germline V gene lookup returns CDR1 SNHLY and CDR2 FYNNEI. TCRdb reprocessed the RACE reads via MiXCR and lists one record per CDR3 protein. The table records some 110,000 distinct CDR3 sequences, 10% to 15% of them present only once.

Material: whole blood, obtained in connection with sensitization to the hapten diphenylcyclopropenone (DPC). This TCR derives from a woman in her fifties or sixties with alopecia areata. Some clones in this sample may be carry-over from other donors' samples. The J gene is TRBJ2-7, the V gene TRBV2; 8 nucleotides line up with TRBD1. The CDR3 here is CASGGTGPYEQYF. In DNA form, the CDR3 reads TGTGCCAGCGGGGGGACAGGACCCTACGAGCAGTACTTC.